This entry is about one T cell receptor beta chain. The CDR3 sequence is 13 residues long. Between the trimmed V and J ends, which lost 6 bases and 6 bases, there was a span of 11 bases. Germline CDR1 is SEHNR and CDR2 is FQNEAQ (reference sequence). These data belong to a study of cytomegalovirus exposure and HLA in healthy donors. Study overall: Previous work identified roughly 120 million unique TCR beta sequences from about 200 million T cells.

60 Vbeta and 13 Jbeta primers were used in PCR. Method: immunoSEQ multiplex PCR; TCRdb's copy keeps in-frame clones and lacks some. The top ten clones hold 3% to 3.5% of a sample with roughly 120,000 clones, 75% to 90% of them seen once. What was sequenced was PBMCs. The TCR was taken from a male donor in good health and CMV-seronegative. The gene calls are TRBV7-9 and TRBJ2-2; D is possibly TRBD1 (6 bases). CDR3: CASRRGTAGELFF. The CDR3 nucleotides are TGTGCCAGCAGGAGGGGGACGGCCGGGGAGCTGTTTTTT. Full variable domain (remainder filled in from reference TRBV7-9 and TRBJ2-2): DTGVSQNPRHKITKRGQNVTFRCDPISEHNRLYWYRQTLGQGPEFLTYFQNEAQLEKSRLLSDRFSAERPKGSFSTLEIQRTEQGDSAMYLCASRRGTAGELFFGEGSRLTVL.